A selection of T cell receptor beta chains follows, all from one sample in a study of OX40 agonist ivuxolimab in advanced cancers. Using immunoSEQ multiplex PCR, the repertoire was profiled, and TCRdb retains in-frame clones only, with some absent. The sample has fewer than 80,000 clones, around 88% seen once. The sequenced sample was CD4+ or CD8+ T cells sorted from blood, obtained in a trial of the OX40 agonist ivuxolimab. Receptors originate from an adult with an advanced solid tumor such as melanoma, head and neck, liver or kidney cancer. The CDR3 runs from the conserved cysteine through the conserved F or W. The order of the fields is CDR3 protein, CDR3 DNA, J gene, D gene, V gene, clone size. D genes are given only for firm matches. Some rows have no size entry. The others give once, few or many, or a class for an expanded clone.

CDR3: CASSPGSRTGELFF
DNA: TGTGCCAGCAGTCCCGGGTCGAGGACCGGGGAGCTGTTTTTT
J: TRBJ2-2
D: -
V: TRBV28
size: -

CDR3: CASSEAPTGTGGGTDTQYF
DNA: TGTGCCAGCAGTGAGGCTCCTACGGGGACAGGGGGGGGCACAGATACGCAGTATTTT
J: TRBJ2-3
D: TRBD1
V: TRBV2
size: -

CDR3: CASSRGTDSNQPQHF
DNA: TGTGCCAGCAGCCGGGGAACCGATAGCAATCAGCCCCAGCATTTT
J: TRBJ1-5
D: -
V: TRBV7-9
size: -

CDR3: CASSLAQGPLGEQYF
DNA: TGCGCCAGCAGCTTGGCACAGGGACCATTGGGCGAGCAGTACTTC
J: TRBJ2-7
D: -
V: TRBV5-1
size: -

CDR3: CASSESGERAFF
DNA: TGCGCCAGCAGTGAGTCCGGGGAAAGAGCTTTCTTT
J: TRBJ1-1
D: -
V: TRBV10-1
size: few

CDR3: CASSLKAGGLYNEQFF
DNA: TGTGCCAGCAGCTTAAAAGCGGGGGGGCTTTACAATGAGCAGTTCTTC
J: TRBJ2-1
D: TRBD2
V: TRBV11-2
size: once

CDR3: CAWSRDYGYTF
DNA: TGTGCCTGGAGTCGGGATTATGGCTACACCTTC
J: TRBJ1-2
D: -
V: TRBV30
size: once

CDR3: CASSYKQGFYEQYF
DNA: TGTGCCAGCAGTTACAAACAGGGTTTTTACGAGCAGTACTTC
J: TRBJ2-7
D: -
V: TRBV6-5
size: once

CDR3: CASSSSGVYTGELFF
DNA: TGTGCCAGCAGTTCTAGCGGGGTGTACACCGGGGAGCTGTTTTTT
J: TRBJ2-2
D: TRBD2
V: TRBV28
size: -

CDR3: CASSLTGGIRDEQFF
DNA: TGCGCCAGCAGCTTGACGGGGGGGATCCGGGATGAGCAGTTCTTC
J: TRBJ2-1
D: TRBD2
V: TRBV5-1
size: -

CDR3: CASSLEGTAQSGNTIYF
DNA: TGTGCCAGCAGCTTAGAGGGGACAGCTCAGTCTGGAAACACCATATATTTT
J: TRBJ1-3
D: TRBD1
V: TRBV7-6
size: -

CDR3: CASSFSGGVNQPQHF
DNA: TGTGCCAGCAGTTTCTCAGGAGGCGTCAATCAGCCCCAGCATTTT
J: TRBJ1-5
D: -
V: TRBV28
size: -

CDR3: CATTARDEQYF
DNA: TGTGCCACCACAGCAAGGGACGAGCAGTACTTC
J: TRBJ2-7
D: -
V: TRBV10-3
size: -

CDR3: CASYRGSGEETQYF
DNA: TGCGCCAGCTACCGGGGTAGCGGGGAAGAGACCCAGTACTTC
J: TRBJ2-5
D: TRBD2
V: TRBV5-1
size: -

CDR3: CASSQSQGAQPQHF
DNA: TGTGCCAGCAGCCAATCACAGGGTGCCCAGCCCCAGCATTTT
J: TRBJ1-5
D: -
V: TRBV5-6
size: few

CDR3: CASSTGGVDTQYF
DNA: TGTGCCAGCAGCACAGGGGGTGTAGATACGCAGTATTTT
J: TRBJ2-3
D: TRBD1
V: TRBV6-6
size: -

CDR3: CASSIQGGIGSPLHF
DNA: TGTGCCAGCAGCATCCAGGGGGGTATTGGTTCACCCCTCCACTTT
J: TRBJ1-6
D: TRBD1
V: TRBV14
size: -

CDR3: CSAITAISAFF
DNA: TGCAGTGCTATAACGGCAATTTCTGCTTTCTTT
J: TRBJ1-1
D: -
V: TRBV20-1
size: -

CDR3: CAISESGRDHEQYF
DNA: TGTGCCATCAGTGAGTCGGGGAGGGACCACGAGCAGTACTTC
J: TRBJ2-7
D: TRBD2
V: TRBV10-3
size: -

CDR3: CASSRGQGADTQYF
DNA: TGTGCCAGCAGCCGGGGACAGGGGGCAGATACGCAGTATTTT
J: TRBJ2-3
D: TRBD1
V: TRBV5-8
size: once